Presented here are 18 T cell receptor beta chains from one specimen sequenced in a study of blood T cell repertoires in COVID-19. The data were produced by immunoSEQ multiplex PCR, yet TCRdb's version contains in-frame clones alone and is incomplete. The sample has 300,000 to 400,000 clones, 88% seen once. Sequenced material: PBMCs or T cells enriched from blood (not recorded which). The receptors come from a woman aged 18-29 years who had recovered from COVID-19.

The genes are TRBV5-1 and TRBJ1-3; 7 bases align to TRBD1. Per the germline V gene, CDR1 is SGHRS and CDR2 is YFSETQ. Trimming took 3 bases from V and 0 from J; bases not matched to a gene: 12. This CDR3 spans 18 amino acids. The CDR3, as DNA: TGCGCCAGCAGCTCCCACCCGGACAGGATTCTCTCTGGAAACACCATATATTTT. Protein sequence: CASSSHPDRILSGNTIYF.

The rearrangement uses TRBV9 and TRBJ2-7, with no clear D. V dropped 4 bases and J dropped 0 bases, with 11 bases sitting between them. CDR1 and CDR2 from the germline V gene are SGDLS and YYNGEE. CDR3 length: 14 residues. Here the CDR3 reads CASSPLDVSYEQYF. CDR3 DNA: TGTGCCAGCAGCCCATTAGATGTCTCCTACGAGCAGTACTTC.

This clone appeared once. The chain's CDR3 is CASSGAGDTEAFF. The DNA of the CDR3 is TGTGCCAGCAGTGGGGCAGGGGACACTGAAGCTTTCTTT. The V gene is TRBV2, the J gene TRBJ1-1; tentatively, D is TRBD1 (6 bases). The CDR3 sequence is 13 residues long. Germline CDR1 SNHLY, CDR2 FYNNEI. The V end was cut by 4 bases, the J end by 3 bases, with 9 bases between.

The chain has TRBV7-9 and TRBJ2-1; a possible D gene is TRBD1 (6 bases). From germline, CDR1 is SEHNR and CDR2 FQNEAQ (reference sequence). Deletions cut 4 bases from V and 3 bases from J, with 13 bases between. This CDR3 spans 15 amino acids. The CDR3 DNA is TGTGCCAGCAGCTGGCCTACAGGGATCTACAATGAGCAGTTCTTC. It translates to CASSWPTGIYNEQFF.

The count of this clone is one. V and J are TRBV5-8 and TRBJ2-5, with TRBD2 as a possible D gene (5 bases). Trimming removed 0 bases at V and 5 bases at J, with 23 bases between. CDR3 size: 18 residues. Germline assignment: CDR1 SGHTS and CDR2 YDEGEE. The CDR3 nucleotides are TGTGCCAGCAGCTTGGTCCCAACATTCGGGGAGAGGCCGGAGACCCAGTACTTC. It yields the protein CASSLVPTFGERPETQYF.

This rearrangement joins TRBV7-2 to TRBJ2-2; 12 bases map to TRBD1. Germline values: CDR1 SGHTA, CDR2 FQGNSA. V was clipped by 5 bases and J by 5 bases; unmatched bases: 6. CDR3 length: 16 amino acids. The CDR3 loop is CASSPGTGGKTGELFF. DNA for the CDR3: TGTGCCAGCAGCCCTGGGACAGGGGGCAAAACCGGGGAGCTGTTTTTT.

The chain joins TRBV2 to TRBJ2-7, with TRBD1 identical over 9 bases. CDR3 length: 14 amino acids. J was trimmed by 3 bases and V by 8 bases; bases with no gene match: 8. The germline gives CDR1 SNHLY, CDR2 FYNNEI. The CDR3 sequence: CASREDRGGYEQYF. DNA of the CDR3: TGTGCCAGCCGGGAGGACAGGGGTGGCTACGAGCAGTACTTC.

V and J are TRBV15 and TRBJ1-3; D is uncertain. Germline-derived CDR1 and CDR2 are LNHNV and YYDKDF (reference sequence). Trimming pared 9 bases from V and 0 bases from J, leaving 12 bases between. The CDR3 spans 14 residues. The CDR3 DNA follows: TGTGCCACTACCTTCGATAGCTCTGGAAACACCATATATTTT. Protein: CATTFDSSGNTIYF.

This clone was observed many times. The chain couples TRBV30 to TRBJ2-4; 7 bases are a match to TRBD2. Germline V gives CDR1 GTSNPN, CDR2 SVGIG (reference sequence). This CDR3 spans 15 amino acids. V was pared by 5 bases and J by 2 bases, with 9 bases of the junction left unmatched. CDR3 sequence reads: CAWGGGGLTKNIQYF. The CDR3 DNA is TGTGCCTGGGGCGGGGGAGGATTAACCAAAAACATTCAGTACTTC.

The CDR3, as DNA: TGCGCCAGCAGGCTAGCGGGGGGCATGATGTACGAGCAGTACTTC. This sequence encodes CASRLAGGMMYEQYF. This sequence joins TRBV5-1 and TRBJ2-7; TRBD2 agrees at 11 bases. Germline-derived CDR1 and CDR2 are SGHRS and YFSETQ. The J segment lost 4 bases and the V segment lost 5 bases, leaving 8 bases of the junction unmatched. This CDR3 comprises 15 residues.

The chain links TRBV7-9 to TRBJ1-2; D is uncertain. The CDR3 spans 13 residues. V lost 6 bases, J lost 1 base, and 9 bases lay in between. Germline V CDR1 and CDR2: SEHNR, FQNEAQ (reference sequence). The DNA of the CDR3 is TGTGCCAGCAGTTCAGGAATTAACTATGGCTACACCTTC. This codes for CASSSGINYGYTF.

This chain connects TRBV2 to TRBJ2-5; D is ambiguous. V was cut by 7 bases and J by 2 bases, with 11 bases left in between. Germline loops: CDR1 SNHLY, CDR2 FYNNEI. The CDR3 runs 13 residues. CDR3 amino acids: CASKVPVQETQYF. CDR3 DNA sequence: TGTGCCAGCAAAGTCCCAGTGCAAGAGACCCAGTACTTC.

This sequence joins TRBV6-6 and TRBJ1-1; D possibly corresponds to TRBD1 (5 bases). Germline V gene sequence: CDR1 MNHNY, CDR2 SVGAGI (reference sequence). The CDR3 is 12 residues long. V was clipped by 7 bases and J by 7 bases, with 13 bases between them. For the CDR3, the DNA is TGTGCCAGCACTTCGGGGGTGGGTGAAGCTTTCTTT. Its translation: CASTSGVGEAFF.

This clone was seen only a few times. The chain recombines TRBV30 with TRBJ1-5, with D unclear. CDR3 size: 14 residues. Per the germline V gene, CDR1 is GTSNPN and CDR2 is SVGIG (reference sequence). The germline V and J ends were trimmed by 4 bases and 5 bases, with 15 bases remaining between them. The CDR3 sequence: CAWTAGVTDQPQHF. CDR3 coding DNA: TGTGCCTGGACAGCGGGAGTCACAGATCAGCCCCAGCATTTT.

The chain recombines TRBV27 with TRBJ1-3, with D hard to call. V dropped 5 bases and J dropped 4 bases, with 18 bases sitting between them. The CDR3 runs 16 residues. Germline assignment: CDR1 MNHEY and CDR2 SMNVEV (reference sequence). CDR3 loop: CASSPDLAHTGNTIYF. CDR3 in DNA: TGTGCCAGCAGTCCCGACCTAGCCCACACCGGAAACACCATATATTTT.

This clone was seen more than once but under ten times. At one boundary the junction diverges from the germline segment, which might be a read error. The chain links TRBV28 to TRBJ2-7; TRBD1 aligns across 8 bases. Germline lookup yields CDR1 MDHEN and CDR2 SYDVKM. The CDR3 covers 15 residues. DNA of the CDR3: TGTGCCAGCAGTCCACCACCAGGACAGGGCCCTTATATTTGGTTC. Protein product: CASSPPPGQGPYIWF. Full variable domain (rest looked up from reference TRBV28 and TRBJ2-7): DVKVTQSSRYLVKRTGEKVFLECVQDMDHENMFWYRQDPGLGLRLIYFSYDVKMKEKGDIPEGYSVSREKKERFSLILESASTNQTSMYLCASSPPPGQGPYIWFGPGTRLTVT.

The chain has TRBV30 and TRBJ2-2, with 9 bases aligning to TRBD1. This CDR3 comprises 17 residues. Trimming took 4 bases from V and 7 from J; bases not matched to a gene: 16. Looked up from germline, CDR1 is GTSNPN and CDR2 is SVGIG (reference sequence). DNA for the CDR3: TGTGCCTGGATGACAGACCGGGACAGGGCTATTTTCGGGGAGCTGTTTTTT. It codes for CAWMTDRDRAIFGELFF.

This chain joins TRBV6-5 and TRBJ1-2; 8 bases map to TRBD1. Germline CDR1 reads MNHEY; CDR2 reads SVGAGI. The CDR3 is made up of 13 amino acids. V trimming: 5 bases; J trimming: 4 bases; junction bases outside the gene matches: 3. The CDR3: CASSPDRGYGYTF. The CDR3 DNA is TGTGCCAGCAGTCCTGACAGGGGCTATGGCTACACCTTC.